A selection of T cell receptor beta chains follows, all from one sample in a study of T cells in Graves' hyperthyroidism and ophthalmopathy. TCRdb reprocessed the multiplex PCR reads via MiXCR and lists one record per CDR3 protein. The sample yields around 600,000 distinct CDR3 sequences, more than 12% seen once. The source material was blood. The origin of the receptors is a woman aged 45-60 years with Graves' ophthalmopathy. Each CDR3 is given with its conserved first and last residue. The D gene is left open where the match is weak. Size is stated for part of the rows, as once, few or many counts, or as a class when the clone is expanded.

j_call d_call clone_size v_call cdr3_aa cdr3_nt
TRBJ2-1 TRBD1 many TRBV7-9 CASSPEGAGLYNEQFF TGTGCCAGCAGCCCCGAGGGGGCGGGCCTTTACAATGAGCAGTTCTTC
TRBJ2-2 TRBD2 . TRBV20-1 CSARVAGTNTGELFF TGCAGTGCTAGAGTAGCGGGAACGAACACCGGGGAGCTGTTTTTT
TRBJ1-1 TRBD1 many TRBV6-1 CASSEATGGLVTEAFF TGTGCCAGCAGTGAAGCGACAGGGGGCCTTGTGACTGAAGCTTTCTTT
TRBJ1-4 TRBD1 . TRBV30 CAWSAGTGGEKLFF TGTGCCTGGAGCGCTGGGACAGGAGGCGAAAAACTGTTTTTT
TRBJ1-2 TRBD1 many TRBV12-3/TRBV12-4 CASSSVRGGYGYTF TGTGCCAGCAGTTCGGTCAGGGGGGGCTATGGCTACACCTTC
TRBJ1-3 TRBD1 many TRBV3-1 CASSLRGTATLLSSGNTIYF TGTGCCAGCAGCCTTCGAGGGACAGCTACGCTACTAAGCTCTGGAAACACCATATATTTT
TRBJ2-2 TRBD1 few TRBV4-1 CASPCRGQISNTGELFF TGCGCCAGTCCTTGCAGGGGGCAAATATCGAACACCGGGGAGCTGTTTTTT
TRBJ1-5 . many TRBV3-1 CASSQAGSNQPQHF TGTGCCAGCAGCCAGGCGGGAAGCAATCAGCCCCAGCATTTT
TRBJ2-1 TRBD2 . TRBV29-1 CSVEVGLAGVNEQFF TGCAGCGTTGAAGTAGGACTAGCGGGAGTAAATGAGCAGTTCTTC
TRBJ1-1 . many TRBV7-2 CASSLASYGTEAFF TGTGCCAGCAGCTTAGCAAGTTACGGAACTGAAGCTTTCTTT
TRBJ2-7 . many TRBV5-1 CASSLRAPLGGRSYEQYF TGCGCCAGCAGCTTGAGGGCCCCTCTAGGAGGACGGTCCTACGAGCAGTACTTC
TRBJ2-1 . many TRBV28 CASSPGKSSYNEQFF TGTGCCAGCAGCCCCGGCAAGAGCTCCTACAATGAGCAGTTCTTC
TRBJ1-1 . many TRBV6-5 CASSYSRNTEAFF TGTGCCAGCAGCTACAGCAGGAACACTGAAGCTTTCTTT
TRBJ2-3 . . TRBV19 CASSATIHTDTQYF TGTGCCAGTAGTGCGACCATACACACAGATACGCAGTATTTT
TRBJ2-2 . . TRBV6-1 CASSKGLPNTGELFF TGTGCCAGCAGTAAAGGACTCCCGAACACCGGGGAGCTGTTTTTT
TRBJ2-3 . few TRBV19 CASSIQGSTDTQYF TGTGCCAGTAGTATTCAGGGGAGCACAGATACGCAGTATTTT
TRBJ1-2 . many TRBV10-3 CAISESPSYGYTF TGTGCCATCAGTGAGTCCCCAAGCTATGGCTACACCTTC
TRBJ2-3 TRBD2 many TRBV30 CAWFRGLAGEDTQYF TGTGCCTGGTTCCGGGGGCTAGCGGGAGAAGATACGCAGTATTTT
TRBJ2-1 . . TRBV28 CASSLPESAYNEQFF TGTGCCAGCAGTTTACCGGAGTCCGCCTACAATGAGCAGTTCTTC
TRBJ2-3 TRBD2 many TRBV24-1 CATSDPAVAGATDTQYF TGTGCCACCAGTGACCCTGCCGTAGCGGGAGCCACAGATACGCAGTATTTT
TRBJ1-5 . . TRBV19 CASSPGSLNQPQHF TGTGCCAGTAGCCCGGGCAGTCTCAATCAGCCCCAGCATTTT
TRBJ2-3 TRBD2 many TRBV29-1 CSVEDPASGRVTDTQYF TGCAGCGTTGAAGATCCGGCTAGCGGGAGGGTCACAGATACGCAGTATTTT
TRBJ2-1 TRBD2 many TRBV29-1 CSGGLAVYNEQFF TGCAGCGGTGGACTAGCGGTATACAATGAGCAGTTCTTC
TRBJ1-4 . many TRBV28 CASRSGQTATNEKLFF TGTGCCAGCAGAAGCGGGCAAACTGCAACTAATGAAAAACTGTTTTTT
TRBJ2-3 TRBD2 many TRBV12-3/TRBV12-4 CASIGLAASTDTQYF TGTGCCAGCATAGGACTAGCGGCTAGCACAGATACGCAGTATTTT
TRBJ2-3 . many TRBV27 CASSSRRNTDTQYF TGTGCCAGCAGCTCCCGCAGGAACACAGATACGCAGTATTTT
TRBJ2-3 TRBD2 many TRBV20-1 CSARAGGGSDTQYF TGCAGTGCTAGAGCGGGAGGTGGGTCAGATACGCAGTATTTT
TRBJ1-2 TRBD1 many TRBV6-1 CASKFGTGNGYTF TGTGCCAGCAAATTTGGGACAGGGAATGGCTACACCTTC
TRBJ1-4 . . TRBV4-3 CASSQESGGEKLFF TGCGCCAGCAGCCAAGAGTCGGGAGGAGAAAAACTGTTTTTT
TRBJ2-2 TRBD1 . TRBV28 CASSLWGTGNTGELFF TGTGCCAGCAGTTTATGGGGGACAGGGAACACCGGGGAGCTGTTTTTT
TRBJ2-7 . few TRBV7-3 CASSLFPDTGEQYF TGTGCCAGCAGCTTATTTCCTGACACGGGCGAGCAGTACTTC
TRBJ1-1 . many TRBV2 CASSEGRRADTEAFF TGTGCCAGCAGTGAAGGGCGTAGGGCGGACACTGAAGCTTTCTTT
TRBJ2-1 TRBD2 many TRBV7-2 CASSLSRTSNEQFF TGTGCCAGCAGCCTTAGTCGGACTAGCAATGAGCAGTTCTTC
TRBJ2-1 TRBD1 many TRBV28 CASRVPGQGNEQFF TGTGCCAGCAGGGTCCCGGGACAGGGCAATGAGCAGTTCTTC
TRBJ2-2 TRBD1 . TRBV2 CASSLLMTGTGELFF TGTGCCAGCAGTCTACTTATGACAGGGACCGGGGAGCTGTTTTTT
TRBJ2-7 TRBD1 many TRBV10-3 CAITGTGESGEQYF TGTGCCATCACCGGGACAGGGGAGTCTGGCGAGCAGTACTTC
TRBJ2-5 . few TRBV12-3/TRBV12-4 CASSLRVSGQETQYF TGTGCCAGCAGTCTCCGAGTAAGCGGCCAAGAGACCCAGTACTTC
TRBJ1-1 . many TRBV30 CAWRPPGRTEAFF TGTGCCTGGAGGCCACCGGGACGAACTGAAGCTTTCTTT
TRBJ1-6 . . TRBV4-1 CASSQEVNSPLHF TGCGCCAGCAGCCAAGAGGTAAATTCACCCCTCCACTTT
TRBJ2-3 . many TRBV2 CARRTGGADTQYF TGTGCCAGAAGAACAGGGGGGGCAGATACGCAGTATTTT
TRBJ2-3 TRBD2 many TRBV10-3 CAISFTSGSSTDTQYF TGTGCCATCAGTTTTACGAGCGGGAGTAGCACAGATACGCAGTATTTT
TRBJ2-5 TRBD2 few TRBV11-2 CASSLIGAAGVETQYF TGTGCCAGCAGCTTAATCGGGGCAGCGGGAGTAGAGACCCAGTACTTC
TRBJ1-1 TRBD1 many TRBV20-1 CSACRGPNTEAFF TGCAGTGCTTGCAGGGGGCCGAACACTGAAGCTTTCTTT
TRBJ1-5 . . TRBV7-2 CASSPGFETENQPQHF TGTGCCAGCAGCCCAGGGTTTGAGACGGAGAATCAGCCCCAGCATTTT
TRBJ2-5 TRBD2 many TRBV28 CASSSGLAGYQETQYF TGTGCCAGCAGTTCGGGACTAGCGGGGTACCAAGAGACCCAGTACTTC
TRBJ2-7 . many TRBV7-8 CASSLGTSDYEQYF TGTGCCAGCAGCCTCGGGACGTCCGACTACGAGCAGTACTTC
TRBJ1-5 . . TRBV20-1 CSVDRIYSNQPQHF TGCAGTGTTGACAGAATTTATAGCAATCAGCCCCAGCATTTT
TRBJ1-1 . few TRBV20-1 CSARDTRDTEAFF TGCAGTGCTAGAGACACCAGGGACACTGAAGCTTTCTTT
TRBJ2-7 . . TRBV19 CASSIAGSSYEQYF TGTGCCAGTAGTATAGCGGGGAGCTCCTACGAGCAGTACTTC
TRBJ2-2 TRBD2 many TRBV2 CASSTTSGREGTGELFF TGTGCCAGCAGCACGACTAGCGGGAGAGAGGGCACCGGGGAGCTGTTTTTT
TRBJ2-3 . few TRBV19 CASRTVGSDTQYF TGTGCCAGTAGGACGGTTGGGTCAGATACGCAGTATTTT
TRBJ2-7 TRBD2 many TRBV2 CASTSTSESSYEQYF TGTGCCAGCACCTCGACTAGCGAGAGCTCCTACGAGCAGTACTTC
TRBJ2-3 . many TRBV7-2 CASSLVAADTQYF TGTGCCAGCAGCTTAGTCGCCGCAGATACGCAGTATTTT